The clone carrying this T cell receptor beta chain has more than one count but fewer than ten. The data are from a study of blood T cell repertoires in COVID-19. Clones were sequenced by immunoSEQ multiplex PCR, and TCRdb holds only the in-frame ones, with some missing. The sample has about 69,000 clones, roughly three quarters seen once; the top ten hold approximately 15%. The CDR3 length is 14 residues. Germline V lookup: CDR1 SGHTS, CDR2 YDEGEE. Trimming took off 4 bases at V and 2 bases at J, with 12 bases between the two ends. This chain links TRBV5-8 with TRBJ1-2; D remains unclear. Material for sequencing was peripheral blood. The TCR comes from a man in his 60s with acute or convalescent COVID-19. This CDR3 is CASSNGRQNYGYTF. In nucleotides, the CDR3 is TGTGCCAGCAGCAATGGGAGGCAGAACTATGGCTACACCTTC.